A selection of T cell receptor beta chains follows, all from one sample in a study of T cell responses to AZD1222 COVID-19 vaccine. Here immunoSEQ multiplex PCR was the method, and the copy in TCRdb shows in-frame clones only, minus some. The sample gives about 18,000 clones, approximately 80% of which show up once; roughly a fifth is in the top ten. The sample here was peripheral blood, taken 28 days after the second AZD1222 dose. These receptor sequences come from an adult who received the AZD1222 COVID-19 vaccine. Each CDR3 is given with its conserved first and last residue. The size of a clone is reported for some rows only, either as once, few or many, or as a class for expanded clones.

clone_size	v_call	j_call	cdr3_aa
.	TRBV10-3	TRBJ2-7	CAISGEAPWREDSYEQYF
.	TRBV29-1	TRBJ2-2	CSVAQGDTGELFF
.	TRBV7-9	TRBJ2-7	CASSFRGPTGGEQYF
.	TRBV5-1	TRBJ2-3	CASSLKPGTSGRASTDTQYF
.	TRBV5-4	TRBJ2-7	CASSLGSGSEQYF
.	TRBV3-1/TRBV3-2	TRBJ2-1	CASSQGGTSYNEQFF
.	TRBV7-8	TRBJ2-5	CASSLEAGSAQYF
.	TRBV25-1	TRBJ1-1	CASSEQGQLLNTEAFF
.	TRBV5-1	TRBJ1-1	CASILGPGGTAEAFF
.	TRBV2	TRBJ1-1	CASKAQTGMNTEAFF
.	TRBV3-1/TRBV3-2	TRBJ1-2	CASSQEGYYGYTF
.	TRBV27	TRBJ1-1	CASSPLANTEAFF
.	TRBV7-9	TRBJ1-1	CASSLATTGNTEAFF
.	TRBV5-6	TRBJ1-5	CASSLRTGWSQPQHF
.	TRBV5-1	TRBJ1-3	CASRPPSGNTIYF
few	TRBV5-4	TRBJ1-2	CASSIWTGDGYTF
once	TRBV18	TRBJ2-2	CASSPADRVITGELFF
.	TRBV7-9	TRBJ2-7	CASSSTSGSYYEQYF
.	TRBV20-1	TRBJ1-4	CSASTPAGKLFF
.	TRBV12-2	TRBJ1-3	CASLWGTGSGNTIYF
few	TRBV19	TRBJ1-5	CASSIQGRDQPQHF
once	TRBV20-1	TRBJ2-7	CSASPGGISYEQYF
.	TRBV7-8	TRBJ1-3	CASSRTDRGSGNTIYF